The next 25 T cell receptor beta chains were all read from a single sample in a study of early T cells in non-severe SARS-CoV-2 infection. TCRdb reprocessed the 5' RACE reads via MiXCR and lists one record per CDR3 protein. The sample has some 98,000 distinct CDR3 sequences; approximately 17% are singletons. The specimen sequenced was whole blood. The receptors here all came from an adult who was a healthcare worker with PCR-confirmed SARS-CoV-2 infection or an uninfected control (not recorded which).

The V gene is TRBV3-1, the J gene TRBJ2-7, with 10 bases identical to TRBD1. The CDR3 length is 14 residues. Trimming cost V 4 bases and J 2 bases; bases outside gene matches: 2. Germline CDR1 is LGHDT and CDR2 is YNNKEL (reference sequence). The DNA for the CDR3 is TGTGCCAGCAGCCGCGGGACAGGGGCCTACGAGCAGTACTTC. Translation gives CASSRGTGAYEQYF.

This clonotype was observed at least ten times. The CDR3 nucleotides read TGTGCCAGCAGCGCCTCAGGACAGGCAGTTCAGCCCCAGCATTTT. Its protein is CASSASGQAVQPQHF. V usage is TRBV9 and J usage is TRBJ1-5; 7 bases are a match to TRBD1. CDR3 size: 15 residues. The J segment lost 6 bases and the V segment lost 3 bases, leaving 9 bases of the junction unmatched. In germline, CDR1 is SGDLS, CDR2 YYNGEE.

This clonotype has more than one count but fewer than ten. V usage is TRBV7-9 and J usage is TRBJ2-5, with D possibly being TRBD2 (6 bases). Trimming took off 5 bases at V and 5 bases at J, with 15 bases between the two ends. CDR3 size: 14 residues. Per the germline V gene, CDR1 is SEHNR and CDR2 is FQNEAQ (reference sequence). CDR3 protein: CASSPPGVPETQYF. The CDR3 DNA follows: TGTGCCAGCAGCCCACCGGGGGTGCCCGAGACCCAGTACTTC.

This clonotype has more than one count but fewer than ten. The rearrangement uses TRBV12-2 and TRBJ2-2; whether TRBD1, the table's D call, matches the DNA was not checked. TRBV12-2 represents a pseudogene. The CDR3 length is 17 residues. The CDR3 DNA is TGTGCAAGTCGGACCGGGACAGGGGACGGGAACACCGGGGAGCTGTTTTTT. Translating it yields CASRTGTGDGNTGELFF.

The rearrangement uses TRBV18 and TRBJ2-7, with 8 positions matching TRBD1. J lost 5 bases, V lost 5 bases, and 8 bases had no gene match. Germline V lookup: CDR1 KGHSH, CDR2 LQKENI. The length of the CDR3 is 14 residues. The CDR3 protein is CASSSGGADNEQYF. The CDR3 DNA follows: TGTGCCAGCTCATCAGGGGGCGCGGACAACGAGCAGTACTTC.

This clonotype was seen only a few times. The J gene is TRBJ1-2, the V gene TRBV25-1, with D possibly matching TRBD1 (6 bases). There are 11 residues in the CDR3. With 3 bases removed from V and 8 bases from J, the gap between germline ends came to 7 bases. The V gene's germline CDR1 is MGHDK and CDR2 SYGVNS. CDR3 DNA: TGTGCCAGCAGTGATCAGGGGGGCTACACCTTC. Residues: CASSDQGGYTF.

The CDR3 region is CASSAPRLAGAGYGYTF. In DNA form, the CDR3 reads TGTGCCAGCAGCGCCCCCCGGTTGGCAGGGGCTGGCTATGGCTACACCTTC. V usage is TRBV9 and J usage is TRBJ1-2; D possibly corresponds to TRBD1 (6 bases). Trimming took 3 bases from V and 4 from J, leaving 22 bases between them. Germline V gives CDR1 SGDLS, CDR2 YYNGEE. This CDR3 spans 17 amino acids.

There are a few counts of this clonotype. The V and J genes are TRBV12-3 or TRBV12-4 and TRBJ1-2; D unresolved. The CDR3 consists of 14 residues. V dropped 1 base and J dropped 4 bases, with 10 bases sitting between them. CDR3: CASSLGTKAYGYTF. The DNA for the CDR3 is TGTGCCAGCAGTTTAGGGACGAAGGCCTATGGCTACACCTTC.

This clonotype came up a few times. The genes are TRBV6-6 and TRBJ2-7, with 9 bases aligning to TRBD2. V gave up 5 bases and J gave up 4 bases; unmatched junction bases: 6. The CDR3 length is 14 residues. Germline V gives CDR1 MNHNY, CDR2 SVGAGI (reference sequence). The CDR3 bases are TGTGCCAGCAGTAAAAGGACTAGCGCTTACGAGCAGTACTTC. Protein: CASSKRTSAYEQYF.

V usage is TRBV29-1 and J usage is TRBJ2-1; TRBD2 is a possible D gene (6 bases). Germline loops: CDR1 SQVTM, CDR2 ANQGSEA. The germline V and J ends were trimmed by 7 bases and 5 bases, with 9 bases remaining between them. This CDR3 comprises 11 residues. CDR3 nucleotides: TGCAGCGCTGCGGGGCACAATGAGCAGTTCTTC. Protein: CSAAGHNEQFF.

This clonotype has ten or more counts. The genes are TRBV25-1 and TRBJ1-4; D is uncertain. This CDR3 region has 11 residues. The V gene lost 6 bases and the J gene lost 8 bases, with 7 bases spanning the gap. CDR1 and CDR2 (germline): MGHDK, SYGVNS. Here the CDR3 DNA reads TGTGCCAGCAGCGAGTCGGAAAAACTGTTTTTT. Encoded protein: CASSESEKLFF.

This clonotype has at least ten counts. The chain has TRBV20-1 and TRBJ2-1, with unresolved D. The germline V gene has CDR1 DFQATT and CDR2 SNEGSKA (reference sequence). The V and J ends lost 6 bases and 8 bases respectively, with 26 bases between them. The CDR3 has 16 residues. CDR3 DNA sequence: TGCAGTGCCCCCCCTAGAGAGCCCATACATAAGGATGAGCAGTTCTTC. It codes for CSAPPREPIHKDEQFF.

This clonotype was observed many times. Sequence at one end of the junction differs from germline and may be a read error. J is TRBJ2-3 and V is TRBV30, with TRBD2 identical over 7 bases. This CDR3 region has 14 residues. Germline lookup yields CDR1 GTSNPN and CDR2 SVGIG (reference sequence). CDR3 nucleotide sequence: TGTGCCTGGAGTCCGGGCCAAGGGAGGGATACGCAATATTTT. Protein: CAWSPGQGRDTQYF.

The rearrangement uses TRBV12-3 or TRBV12-4 and TRBJ1-5; 10 nucleotides agree with TRBD1. There are 15 residues in the CDR3. J was trimmed by 4 bases and V by 5 bases; bases with no gene match: 5. The CDR3 sequence is CASSLLDRGNQPQHF. CDR3 DNA sequence: TGTGCCAGCAGTCTCTTGGACAGGGGGAATCAGCCCCAGCATTTT.

The CDR3 reads CASSAGPEAFF. CDR3 nucleotide sequence: TGCGCCAGCAGTGCCGGGCCAGAAGCTTTCTTT. V and J are TRBV10-2 and TRBJ1-1; D unclear. Germline V gives CDR1 WSHSY, CDR2 SAAADI. The V end was cut by 4 bases, the J end by 8 bases, with 8 bases between. CDR3 length: 11 amino acids.

The table lists this clonotype with a few counts. This chain links TRBV6-6 with TRBJ2-3; 15 bases match TRBD2. Germline loops: CDR1 MNHNY, CDR2 SVGAGI (reference sequence). Germline trimming cut 9 bases from V and 6 bases from J; bases unmatched to any gene: 4. The CDR3 spans 14 residues. The CDR3 DNA follows: TGTGCCAGTACCGGGACTAGCGGGAGGGATACGCAGTATTTT. This codes for CASTGTSGRDTQYF.

This clonotype came up many times. The chain carries TRBV5-5 and TRBJ2-2; D gene unclear. Germline lookup yields CDR1 SGHKS and CDR2 YYEKEE (reference sequence). This CDR3 spans 17 amino acids. Trimming removed 3 bases from V and 2 bases from J, with 17 bases in between. CDR3: CASSSPDFGLNTGELFF. The DNA for the CDR3 is TGTGCCAGCAGCTCCCCCGATTTTGGATTAAACACCGGGGAGCTGTTTTTT.

The chain recombines TRBV30 with TRBJ2-7, with unresolved D. This CDR3 has 13 residues. Trimming took 0 bases from V and 3 from J, leaving 9 bases between them. Germline assignment: CDR1 GTSNPN and CDR2 SVGIG (reference sequence). The CDR3 nucleotides read TGTGCCTGGAGTGTCGGAAGAAACTACGAGCAGTACTTC. The encoded protein is CAWSVGRNYEQYF.

This clonotype was detected ten times or more. J is TRBJ2-7 and V is TRBV30; 8 bases are shared with TRBD2. CDR3 length: 14 amino acids. Unmatched junction bases numbered 8, after V lost 0 bases and J lost 7 bases. CDR1 is GTSNPN and CDR2 is SVGIG in the germline V gene (reference sequence). CDR3 sequence (DNA): TGTGCCTGGAGTGTACTAGCGGTTGGGGGGGAGCAGTACTTC. Its translation is CAWSVLAVGGEQYF.

The table lists this clonotype with many counts. The chain combines TRBV5-1 with TRBJ2-5, with D perhaps TRBD2 (6 bases). The CDR3 length is 15 residues. Trimming removed 7 bases at V and 5 bases at J, with 21 bases between. CDR1 is SGHRS, CDR2 YFSETQ, per germline. The CDR3 DNA follows: TGCGCCAGCGGCGGAGGGCCCTTGGTGATGGAGACCCAGTACTTC. It is translated as CASGGGPLVMETQYF.

The rearrangement links TRBV20-1 to TRBJ2-3; 10 nucleotides line up with TRBD2. This CDR3 has 15 amino acids. Germline V lookup: CDR1 DFQATT, CDR2 SNEGSKA (reference sequence). V lost 7 bases to trimming and J lost 4 bases; unmatched junction nucleotides: 11. The CDR3 is CSGIARTSGPDTQYF. As DNA, the CDR3 is TGCAGTGGGATAGCAAGGACTAGCGGACCAGATACGCAGTATTTT.

This clonotype was detected many times. The gene calls are TRBV18 and TRBJ2-1; tentatively, D is TRBD2 (6 bases). V was cut by 2 bases and J by 4 bases, with 15 bases left in between. This CDR3 has 16 residues. The germline CDR1 and CDR2 sequences are KGHSH and LQKENI. CDR3: CASSPFSGLGYNEQFF. The CDR3 DNA follows: TGTGCCAGCTCACCATTTAGCGGCCTAGGGTACAATGAGCAGTTCTTC.

The chain links TRBV7-9 to TRBJ2-3, with D unclear. The CDR3 contains 14 residues. The ends were cut back, 0 bases at V and 1 base at J, with 5 bases in the middle. Germline lookup yields CDR1 SEHNR and CDR2 FQNEAQ (reference sequence). CDR3 DNA sequence: TGTGCCAGCAGCTTAGCCAGTGGCACAGATACGCAGTATTTT. As protein: CASSLASGTDTQYF. The full variable domain, its missing parts supplied by reference TRBV7-9 and TRBJ2-3, is DTGVSQNPRHKITKRGQNVTFRCDPISEHNRLYWYRQTLGQGPEFLTYFQNEAQLEKSRLLSDRFSAERPKGSFSTLEIQRTEQGDSAMYLCASSLASGTDTQYFGPGTRLTVL.

In its sample, this clonotype is medium-sized. The chain has TRBV15 and TRBJ1-6; unclear D gene. CDR3 length: 15 amino acids. V lost 5 bases and J lost 6, with 14 bases in between. From germline, CDR1 is LNHNV and CDR2 YYDKDF (reference sequence). The DNA for the CDR3 is TGTGCCACCAGCCTCCGGGATATACCTAATTCACCCCTCCACTTT. Translation: CATSLRDIPNSPLHF. The full variable domain, with the rest looked up from reference TRBV15 and TRBJ1-6, is DAMVIQNPRYQVTQFGKPVTLSCSQTLNHNVMYWYQQKSSQAPKLLFHYYDKDFNNEADTPDNFQSRRPNTSFCFLDIRSPGLGDTAMYLCATSLRDIPNSPLHFGNGTRLTVT.

The chain recombines TRBV12-3 or TRBV12-4 with TRBJ2-5, with D tentatively TRBD2 (6 bases). Trimming took 4 bases from V and 4 from J, leaving 10 bases between them. The CDR3 covers 13 residues. The CDR3 loop reads CASSSWEAETQYF. In DNA, the CDR3 is TGTGCCAGCAGTTCATGGGAGGCAGAGACCCAGTACTTC.